The source of this T cell receptor (beta chain) is a study of monozygotic twins with inflammatory bowel disease (dated by TCRdb to between 2018 and 2021). The study in broad terms: The complete study included approximately 30 monozygotic twin pairs: 19 IBD-discordant Danish pairs and nine German pairs, of which four were IBD-concordant and five were IBD-discordant. Each individual had, on average, about 151 000 unique TCRalpha sequences and 181 000 unique TCRbeta sequences available for analysis. Within discordant pairs, disease-associated traits were sought mainly by comparing IBD patients with their genetically identical healthy co-twins. What the work shows at the level of the full study, not this receptor alone: Because patients were on differing immunosuppressive treatments, the repertoires may have picked up extra background noise and inter-individual variability. TCRbeta repertoire diversity, by inverse Simpson index, was decreased in IBD patients compared with their healthy co-twins. Distinction between different T cell subtypes could not be achieved in the analysis. Repertoire similarity did not differ between concordant and discordant twins, possibly due to limited statistical power. The results gave no support for a single strong signal or clonotype linked to IBD. Compared with healthy twins, IBD patients shared fewer clonotypes with other individuals, and the difference was most pronounced in patients with signs of disease activity.

Comments on this clonotype: The target of this receptor is not known.

From each donor, a roughly 2.6 ml peripheral blood sample was collected into PAXgene tubes and stored at -80 degrees C. Without T cell sorting, total RNA was isolated from whole blood using the PAXgene blood miRNA kit on an automated QIAcube. Peripheral blood from monozygotic twin pairs concordant or discordant for inflammatory bowel disease was subjected to deep TCRalpha and TCRbeta repertoire profiling with unique molecular barcoding. For every twin pair, smoking habits were documented, and each individual was categorised as a current, former or never smoker. The germline V gene encodes CDR1 SGHTA and CDR2 FQGNSA. The CDR3 sequence holds 14 residues, the cysteine and phenylalanine included. No DNA is listed. Receptor amplification or capture employed 5' RACE. Each TCR library was prepared from about 4,000 ng of total RNA. For each sample, cDNA synthesis with SMARTScribe reverse transcriptase was split into eight separate reactions. During cDNA synthesis, template switching introduced unique molecular identifiers that contained a 6-nucleotide sample barcode. TCRalpha and TCRbeta cDNA was amplified by two nested PCRs of approximately 17 and 9 cycles, with bead purification after each PCR. Before amplification, the cDNA was treated with uracil DNA-glycosylase and purified using the QIAquick PCR purification kit. In the second PCR, Illumina TruSeq-compatible adapters and sample-specific barcodes were added. Library quality and concentration were assessed using TapeStation and Qubit, and 4.5 to 6.5 ng of each library was pooled. Sequencing of pooled libraries was carried out on an Illumina HiSeq2500 single-index Rapid Run using 2 x 100 bp reads and custom sequencing primers. In the paper's pipeline: UMI-based consensus assembly with MiGEC version 1.2.6 was used to correct PCR and sequencing errors. MiXCR version 2.1.1 was used for V(D)J alignment, clonotype assembly and CDR3 extraction. To normalise gene usage, clonotype sharing and MAIT/NKT TCR abundance, the analysis used the top 1000, 10 000 and 20 000 clonotypes per sample. Diversity was computed as the inverse Simpson index with the vegan R package after downsampling to 27 000 UMIs. Paired Mann-Whitney U tests on discordant twin pairs were used, with Benjamini-Hochberg multiple-testing correction. Reprocessed by TCRdb, the reads give a single entry per CDR3 protein sequence, without DNA. In this record, the V and J calls reflect TCRdb's handling and not the investigators' own analysis. This sample's table carries fewer than 150,000 distinct CDR3 sequences. The ten largest clones take up roughly 2.5% of the sample.

The rearrangement combines TRBV7-2 with TRBJ1-1. The specimen was blood. The source of this sequence is a human donor with ulcerative colitis or Crohn's disease, or a healthy co-twin of an affected twin (not recorded which). The CDR3 corresponds to CASSLALINTEAFF.